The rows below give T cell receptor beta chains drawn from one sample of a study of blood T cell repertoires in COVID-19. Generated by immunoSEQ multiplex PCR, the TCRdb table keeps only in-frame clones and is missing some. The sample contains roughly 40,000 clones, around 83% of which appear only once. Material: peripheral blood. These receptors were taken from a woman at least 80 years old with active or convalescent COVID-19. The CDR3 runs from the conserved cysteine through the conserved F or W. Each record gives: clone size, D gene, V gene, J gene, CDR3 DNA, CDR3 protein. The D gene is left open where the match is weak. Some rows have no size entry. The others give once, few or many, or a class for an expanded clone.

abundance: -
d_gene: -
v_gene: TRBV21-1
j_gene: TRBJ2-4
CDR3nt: TGTGCCAGCGGGAGGACTAGCGGGAGATTCCAAAACATTCAGTACTTC
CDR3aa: CASGRTSGRFQNIQYF

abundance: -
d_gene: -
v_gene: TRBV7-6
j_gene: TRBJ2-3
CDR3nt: TGTGCCAGCAGCTTAAATAGTCAGGTCACAGATACGCAGTATTTT
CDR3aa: CASSLNSQVTDTQYF

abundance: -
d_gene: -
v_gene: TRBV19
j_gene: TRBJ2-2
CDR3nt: TGTGCCAGCCTCCGGGACACCGCCCTCACCGGGGAGCTGTTTTTT
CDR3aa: CASLRDTALTGELFF

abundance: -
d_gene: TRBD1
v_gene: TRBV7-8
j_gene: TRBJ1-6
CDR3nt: TGTGCCAGCAGCTCACAGGGGAACCTGGGTTCACCCCTCCACTTT
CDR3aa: CASSSQGNLGSPLHF

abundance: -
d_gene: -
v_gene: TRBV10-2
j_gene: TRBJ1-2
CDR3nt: TGCGCCAGCCGGGATTTTAACTATGGCTACACCTTC
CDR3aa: CASRDFNYGYTF

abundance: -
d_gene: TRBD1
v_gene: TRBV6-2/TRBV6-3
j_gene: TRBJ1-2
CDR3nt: TGTGCCAGCAGTACGGACAGGGCCCTTGGCGGCTACACCTTC
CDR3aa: CASSTDRALGGYTF

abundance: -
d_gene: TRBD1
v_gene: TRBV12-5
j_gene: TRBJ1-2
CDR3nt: TGTGCTAGTGGTTCCGGACAGGGAGGCTACACCTTC
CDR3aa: CASGSGQGGYTF

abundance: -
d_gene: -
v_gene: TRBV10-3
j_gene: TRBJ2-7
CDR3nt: TGTGCCATCAGTGAAGAAAGGGGCGGCGAGCAGTACTTC
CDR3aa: CAISEERGGEQYF

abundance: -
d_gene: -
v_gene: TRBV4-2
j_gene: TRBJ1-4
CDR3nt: TGTGCCAGCAGCCAAGATCGGGAACTGTTTTTT
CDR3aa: CASSQDRELFF

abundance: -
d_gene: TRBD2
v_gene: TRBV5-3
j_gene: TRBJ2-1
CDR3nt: TGTGCCAGAAGCCCTGGCGCTAGCGGGACTCCCCGGGGTTACAATGAGCAGTTCTTC
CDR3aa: CARSPGASGTPRGYNEQFF

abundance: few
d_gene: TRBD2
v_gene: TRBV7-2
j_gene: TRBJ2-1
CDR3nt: TGTGCCAGCAGCTTTTCTAGCGGGAGTATTTACAATGAGCAGTTCTTC
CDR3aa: CASSFSSGSIYNEQFF

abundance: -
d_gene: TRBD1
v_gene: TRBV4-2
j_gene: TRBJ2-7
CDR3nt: TGTGCCAGCAGTCCCGACAGGGGCTCCTACGAGCAGTACTTC
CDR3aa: CASSPDRGSYEQYF

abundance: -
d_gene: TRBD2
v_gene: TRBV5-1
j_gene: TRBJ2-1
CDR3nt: TGCGCCAGCAGCTTTTCTAGCGGGGGACCCTACAATGAGCAGTTCTTC
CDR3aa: CASSFSSGGPYNEQFF

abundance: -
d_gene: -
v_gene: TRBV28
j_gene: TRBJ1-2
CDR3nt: TGTGCCAGCAGTTTACGATCAGGGTTAGACTATGGCTACACCTTC
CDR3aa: CASSLRSGLDYGYTF

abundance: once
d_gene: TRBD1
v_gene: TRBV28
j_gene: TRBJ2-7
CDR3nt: TGTGCCAGCAGGGAGACAGGGGAAGCCTACGAGCAGTACTTC
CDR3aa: CASRETGEAYEQYF

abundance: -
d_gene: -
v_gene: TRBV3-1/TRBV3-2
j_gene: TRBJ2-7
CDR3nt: TGTGCCAGCAGCCCCCGCCCCACAGCGGTCTACGAGCAGTACTTC
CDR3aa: CASSPRPTAVYEQYF

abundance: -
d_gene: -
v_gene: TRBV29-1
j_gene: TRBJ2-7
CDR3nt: TGCAGCGTTGAATTTCCAGGGATGGAGCAGTACTTC
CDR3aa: CSVEFPGMEQYF

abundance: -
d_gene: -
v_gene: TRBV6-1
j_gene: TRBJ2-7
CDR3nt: TGTGCCAGCAGTGAAGAGTGGAGGACAGAGTACGAGCAGTACTTC
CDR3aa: CASSEEWRTEYEQYF

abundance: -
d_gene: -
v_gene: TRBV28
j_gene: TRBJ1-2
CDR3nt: TGTGCCAGCAGTAGACAGCCGGGCTATGGCTACACCTTC
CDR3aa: CASSRQPGYGYTF

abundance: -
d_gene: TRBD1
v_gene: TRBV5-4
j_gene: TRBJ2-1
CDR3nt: TGTGCCAGCAGCTTCGGACAGGGCAACTACAATGAGCAGTTCTTC
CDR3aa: CASSFGQGNYNEQFF

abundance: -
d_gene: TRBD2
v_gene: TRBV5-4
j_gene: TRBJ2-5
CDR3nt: TGTGCCAGCAGCGACTCCCCGGGGGGATCAGAGACCCAGTACTTC
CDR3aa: CASSDSPGGSETQYF

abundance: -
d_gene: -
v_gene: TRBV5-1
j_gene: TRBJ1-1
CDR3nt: TGCGCCAGCAGCTCCGCCCACAGGTTTTCGTCGGCTGAAGCTTTCTTT
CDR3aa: CASSSAHRFSSAEAFF

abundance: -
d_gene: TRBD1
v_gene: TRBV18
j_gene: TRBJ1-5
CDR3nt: TGTGCCAGCTCACCACCGCCGGGACAGCAAAATCAGCCCCAGCATTTT
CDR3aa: CASSPPPGQQNQPQHF

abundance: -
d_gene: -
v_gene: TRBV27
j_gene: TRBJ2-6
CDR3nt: TGTGCCAGCAGTTTACGCGTTGCGGGCCCGACTCTATCTGGGGCCAACGTCCTGACTTTC
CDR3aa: CASSLRVAGPTLSGANVLTF

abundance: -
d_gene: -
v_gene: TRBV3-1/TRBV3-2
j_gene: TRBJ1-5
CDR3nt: TGTGCCAGCAGCCAAGCCCCGGGAGTTCAGCCCCAGCATTTT
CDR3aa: CASSQAPGVQPQHF

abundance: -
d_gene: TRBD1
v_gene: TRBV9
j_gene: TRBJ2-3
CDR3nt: TGTGCCAGCAGCCCAGGGGGCGGGAGCACAGATACGCAGTATTTT
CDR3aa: CASSPGGGSTDTQYF

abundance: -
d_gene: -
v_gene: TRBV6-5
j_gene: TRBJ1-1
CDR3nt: TGTGCCAGCAGCTACGGCGTTTTGGGAGTGAACACTGAAGCTTTCTTT
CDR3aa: CASSYGVLGVNTEAFF

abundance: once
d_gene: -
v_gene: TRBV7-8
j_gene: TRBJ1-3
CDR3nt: TGTGCCAGCATCAAGCAGGGGCCTGGGGTCTCTGGAAACACCATATATTTT
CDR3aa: CASIKQGPGVSGNTIYF

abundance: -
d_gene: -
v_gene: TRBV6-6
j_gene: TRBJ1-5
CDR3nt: TGTGCCAGCAGTTACGGCAGGGTTTCGGGCAATCAGCCCCAGCATTTT
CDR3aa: CASSYGRVSGNQPQHF

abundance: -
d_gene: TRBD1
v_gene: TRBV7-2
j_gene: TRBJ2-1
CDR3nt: TGTGCCAGCAGCTTTGGACAGGGGCCATACAATGAGCAGTTCTTC
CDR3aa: CASSFGQGPYNEQFF

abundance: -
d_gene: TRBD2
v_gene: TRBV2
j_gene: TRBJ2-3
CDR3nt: TGTGCCAGCAGTACTCTAGCGGGAGGTGGGGGTACGCAGTATTTT
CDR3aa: CASSTLAGGGGTQYF

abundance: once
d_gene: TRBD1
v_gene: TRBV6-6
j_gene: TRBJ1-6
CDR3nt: TGTGCCAGCAGTAAGGGACAGGGGTATTCACCCCTCCACTTT
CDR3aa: CASSKGQGYSPLHF

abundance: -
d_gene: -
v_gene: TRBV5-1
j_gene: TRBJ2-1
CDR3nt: TGCGCCAGCAGCTCCGGTCCCAATGAGCAGTTCTTC
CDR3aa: CASSSGPNEQFF

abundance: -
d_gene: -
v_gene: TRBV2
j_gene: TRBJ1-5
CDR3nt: TGTGCCAGCAGTGAGGTCAGGGGTTTGTCGCCCCAGCATTTT
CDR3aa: CASSEVRGLSPQHF

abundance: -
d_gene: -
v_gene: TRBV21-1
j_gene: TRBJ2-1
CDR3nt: TGTGCCAGCAGTAAAATGCCCGGGACAGATCGAAGGAATGAGCAGTTCTTC
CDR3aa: CASSKMPGTDRRNEQFF

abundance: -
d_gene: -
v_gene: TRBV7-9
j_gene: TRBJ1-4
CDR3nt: TGTGCCAGCAGCTTAGCGCAGTCAACTAATGAAAAACTGTTTTTT
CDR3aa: CASSLAQSTNEKLFF

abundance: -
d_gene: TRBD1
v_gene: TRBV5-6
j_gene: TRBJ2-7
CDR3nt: TGTGCCAGCAGCTTGGACAGGGGATGGGAGCAGTACTTC
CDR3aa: CASSLDRGWEQYF

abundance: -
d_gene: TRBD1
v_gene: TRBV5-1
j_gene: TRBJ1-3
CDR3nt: TGCGCCAGCAGCCCAGGACAGGCTGGAAACACCATATATTTT
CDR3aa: CASSPGQAGNTIYF

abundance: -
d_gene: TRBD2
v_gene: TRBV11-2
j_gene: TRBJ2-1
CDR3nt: TGTGCCAGCAGCTTTGGACTAGTGGTTTACAATGAGCAGTTCTTC
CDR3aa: CASSFGLVVYNEQFF

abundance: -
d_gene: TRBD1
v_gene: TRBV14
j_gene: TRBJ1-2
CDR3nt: TGTGCCAGCAGCCAAGCCGGGACAGTGACTAACTATGGCTACACCTTC
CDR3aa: CASSQAGTVTNYGYTF

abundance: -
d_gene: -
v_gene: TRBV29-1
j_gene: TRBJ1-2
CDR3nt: TGCAGCGTTGAAGGGTGGGCAGGGGATAACTATGGCTACACCTTC
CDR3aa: CSVEGWAGDNYGYTF

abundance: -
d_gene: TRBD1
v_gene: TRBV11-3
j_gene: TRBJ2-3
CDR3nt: TGTGCCAGCAGCTACAGGAGGGACAGGGACGATTCTAGCACAGATACGCAGTATTTT
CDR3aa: CASSYRRDRDDSSTDTQYF

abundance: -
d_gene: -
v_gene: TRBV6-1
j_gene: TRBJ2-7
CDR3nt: TGTGCCAGCAGTGAACTGGGAGACGAGCAGTACTTC
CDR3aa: CASSELGDEQYF

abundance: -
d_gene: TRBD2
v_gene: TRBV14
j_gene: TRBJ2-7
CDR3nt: TGTGCCAGCAGCCAGGGACTAGCGCGAGAGCAGTACTTC
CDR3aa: CASSQGLAREQYF

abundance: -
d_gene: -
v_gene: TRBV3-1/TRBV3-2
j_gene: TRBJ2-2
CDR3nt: TGTGCCAGCAGCCAAGATTTGCGAGCGGGCGGGGAGCTGTTTTTT
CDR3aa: CASSQDLRAGGELFF

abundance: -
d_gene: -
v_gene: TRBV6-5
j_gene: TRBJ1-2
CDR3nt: TGTGCCAGCAGTTACCAACCCACAGGGCACCTCGGCTACACCTTC
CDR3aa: CASSYQPTGHLGYTF

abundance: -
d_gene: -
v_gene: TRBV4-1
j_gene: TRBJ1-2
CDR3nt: TGCGCCAGCAGCTCCCGATCAGCGGACTATGGCTACACCTTC
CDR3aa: CASSSRSADYGYTF

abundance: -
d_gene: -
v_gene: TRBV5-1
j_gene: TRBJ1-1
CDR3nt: TGCGCCAGCAGCTTCAGGGGTGGGGACACTGAAGCTTTCTTT
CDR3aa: CASSFRGGDTEAFF

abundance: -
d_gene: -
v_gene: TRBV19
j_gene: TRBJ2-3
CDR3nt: TGTGCCAGTAGTTCAGAAGGACAAAGGGGTTTGGGTTTGACAGATACGCAGTATTTT
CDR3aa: CASSSEGQRGLGLTDTQYF

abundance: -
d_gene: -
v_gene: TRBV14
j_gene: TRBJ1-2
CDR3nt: TGTGCCAGCAGCCAAGGACTGGGCTATGGCTACACCTTC
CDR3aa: CASSQGLGYGYTF

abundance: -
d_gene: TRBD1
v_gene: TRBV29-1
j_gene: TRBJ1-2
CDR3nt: TGCAGCGTTGAGGGGACAGGGGATGGCTACACCTTC
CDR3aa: CSVEGTGDGYTF

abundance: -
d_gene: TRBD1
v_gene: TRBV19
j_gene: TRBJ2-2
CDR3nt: TGTGCCAGTAGTAGAGGGACAGGGAGCACCGGGGAGCTGTTTTTT
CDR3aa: CASSRGTGSTGELFF

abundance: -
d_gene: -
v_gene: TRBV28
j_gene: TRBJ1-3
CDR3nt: TGTGCCAGCAGAAAACAGGGTACGGTAGGAAACACCATATATTTT
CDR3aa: CASRKQGTVGNTIYF